Listed below are T cell receptor beta chains from one sample, sequenced in a study of T cells after yellow fever vaccination. TCRdb independently ran MiXCR on the 5' RACE reads; one entry per CDR3 protein. The top ten hold roughly an eighth of the sample, which has approximately 550,000 distinct CDR3 sequences, about a fifth seen once. The material was PBMCs, obtained 15 days after the yellow fever booster vaccination. These receptors originate from a man between 25 and 39 years old who received the YFV17D yellow fever vaccine. Each CDR3 is given with its conserved first and last residue. Each record gives: D gene, J gene, V gene, clone size, CDR3 DNA, CDR3 protein. D genes are given only for firm matches. Size is stated for part of the rows, as once, few or many counts, or as a class when the clone is expanded.

. TRBJ2-1 TRBV6-2/TRBV6-3 few TGTGCCAGCAGTCAACTATCTAGCTCCTACAATGAGCAGTTCTTC CASSQLSSSYNEQFF
. TRBJ1-2 TRBV6-5 few TGTGCCAGCATCGGGGGTCCATATGGCTACACCTTC CASIGGPYGYTF
TRBD2 TRBJ2-7 TRBV7-2 . TGTGCCAGCAGCACGACTAGCGGAACCTACGAGCAGTACTTC CASSTTSGTYEQYF
TRBD2 TRBJ2-1 TRBV7-9 few TGTGCCAGCAGCTTAGTGACTAGCGGCTTAAATGAGCAGTTCTTC CASSLVTSGLNEQFF
. TRBJ1-1 TRBV21-1 few TGTGCCACCTCGTGGAGCACTGAAGCTTTCTTT CATSWSTEAFF
TRBD2 TRBJ2-5 TRBV7-9 . TGTGCCAGCAGCTCTCTCTCGGGACTAGCGGGTCAAGAGACCCAGTACTTC CASSSLSGLAGQETQYF
. TRBJ2-6 TRBV7-3 . TGTGCCAGCAGCTCCGGCCCCTCTGGGGCCAACGTCCTGACTTTC CASSSGPSGANVLTF
. TRBJ2-1 TRBV20-1 few TGCAGTGCCTCGTTGGGAGTGTACAATGAGCAGTTCTTC CSASLGVYNEQFF
TRBD2 TRBJ2-1 TRBV12-3/TRBV12-4 . TGTGCCAGCAGTTCGGGACTAGCGGGAGAGCAGTTCTTC CASSSGLAGEQFF
TRBD2 TRBJ2-7 TRBV7-9 few TGTGCCAGCAGCTCGACTAGCGGAGGCTCCTACGAGCAGTACTTC CASSSTSGGSYEQYF
. TRBJ2-1 TRBV7-2 few TGTGCCAGCAGCTTAGAACCTAGTACCTACAATGAGCAGTTCTTC CASSLEPSTYNEQFF
. TRBJ2-3 TRBV6-1 few TGTGCCAGCAGGATACCGGCCGGCGATACGCAGTATTTT CASRIPAGDTQYF
. TRBJ2-7 TRBV12-3/TRBV12-4 few TGTGCCAGCAGTTTGAACGAAGCCGGTGAGCAGTACTTC CASSLNEAGEQYF
. TRBJ2-3 TRBV6-1 . TGTGCCAGCATGTGGGGCGGCAGGGGCACAGATACGCAGTATTTT CASMWGGRGTDTQYF
. TRBJ2-1 TRBV5-1 . TGCGCCAGCAGTCCTGGCAGGGAAGGGCGGTTCTTC CASSPGREGRFF
. TRBJ2-1 TRBV18 . TGTGCCAGCTCCTACTCAGGGTCCGATGAGCAGTTCTTC CASSYSGSDEQFF
TRBD2 TRBJ2-5 TRBV5-1 few TGCGCCAGCAGCCCGGGCGGGAGGACCCAAGAGACCCAGTACTTC CASSPGGRTQETQYF
. TRBJ1-1 TRBV7-6 . TGTGCCAGCACCAATTATGGTCCGCACACTGAAGCTTTCTTT CASTNYGPHTEAFF
TRBD1 TRBJ1-6 TRBV7-6 . TGTGCCAGCAGCTTAGCCCGGGCAGGGGGCAGTTCACCCCTCCACTTT CASSLARAGGSSPLHF
. TRBJ2-7 TRBV7-2 . TGTGCCAGCAGCTCTTATGACTACGAGCAGTACTTC CASSSYDYEQYF
TRBD1 TRBJ2-2 TRBV20-1 . TGCAGTGCTAGACGGACAGGTGGCACCGGGGAGCTGTTTTTT CSARRTGGTGELFF
. TRBJ2-1 TRBV7-2 few TGTGCCAGCAGCTTAATGTCAGTAAGAGGACGCAATGAGCAGTTCTTC CASSLMSVRGRNEQFF
TRBD2 TRBJ2-1 TRBV5-1 few TGCGCCAGCATGGGGACTAGCGGGGTAACCCAGTACTCTGGCAATGAGCAGTTCTTC CASMGTSGVTQYSGNEQFF
. TRBJ2-7 TRBV10-2 . TGCGCCAGCAACAACAAATTGACAGGAATCGGCGGAGGGGAGCAGTACTTC CASNNKLTGIGGGEQYF
TRBD2 TRBJ2-1 TRBV9 few TGTGCCAGCAGCGCCTCCAGACTAGCGGGAGAAGGGAGTGGGTACAATGAGCAGTTCTTC CASSASRLAGEGSGYNEQFF
. TRBJ2-5 TRBV6-5 . TGTGCCAGCAGTTACGTCTCACGGATCCAAGAGACCCAGTACTTC CASSYVSRIQETQYF
. TRBJ2-3 TRBV5-1 few TGCGCCAGCAGCGGGGAGCCCACAGATACGCAGTATTTT CASSGEPTDTQYF
TRBD1 TRBJ1-1 TRBV5-1 . TGCGCCAGCAGCCGCAGCGCAGGGGGCGGCACTGAAGCTTTCTTT CASSRSAGGGTEAFF
. TRBJ2-5 TRBV5-1 few TGCGCCAGCAGCTCGGAGAGGGCGGGGGAGACCCAGTACTTC CASSSERAGETQYF
. TRBJ2-7 TRBV20-1 few TGCAGTGCTAGCGAGGGCGGGGCTTATACGTTCGGGCAGTACTTC CSASEGGAYTFGQYF
TRBD2 TRBJ2-3 TRBV19 few TGTGCCAGTAGTGGTCTATGGGATAGCGGGACGGATACGCAGTATTTT CASSGLWDSGTDTQYF
. TRBJ2-7 TRBV14 . TGTGCCAGCAGCCAAGCCGGGAGTTCGCGGGAGCAGTACTTC CASSQAGSSREQYF
. TRBJ2-1 TRBV7-7 . TGTGCCAGCAGCTCGGGGACAACCGCGTACAATGAGCAGTTCTTC CASSSGTTAYNEQFF
. TRBJ1-1 TRBV20-1 . TGCAGTGCTAGAGATCGTAGGGCTGGGACTGAAGCTTTCTTT CSARDRRAGTEAFF
. TRBJ2-5 TRBV7-8 . TGTGCCAGCAGCTTAGCGGAAGTGAGACAGACCCAGTACTTC CASSLAEVRQTQYF
TRBD2 TRBJ2-1 TRBV10-3 . TGTGCCATCAGTGAAGGACTAGCGGAGGGGAATGAGCAGTTCTTC CAISEGLAEGNEQFF
. TRBJ2-1 TRBV7-7 . TGTGCCAGCAGCTTAGAATTCGGGAATGAGCAGTTCTTC CASSLEFGNEQFF
. TRBJ1-5 TRBV30 . TGTGCCTGGAGTCTCGGGGTTAGCAATCAGCCCCAGCATTTT CAWSLGVSNQPQHF
TRBD2 TRBJ2-1 TRBV6-2/TRBV6-3 many TGTGCCAGCAGATACCTCGGGGCTAGCGGGAACAATGAGCAGTTCTTC CASRYLGASGNNEQFF
TRBD1 TRBJ1-5 TRBV12-3/TRBV12-4 few TGTGCCAGCAGTCTGGGAGGGGGCCCCAATCAGCCCCAGCATTTT CASSLGGGPNQPQHF
. TRBJ2-1 TRBV6-2/TRBV6-3 . TGTGCCAGCAGTTACTTGGCGGGAACCTACAATGAGCAGTTCTTC CASSYLAGTYNEQFF
TRBD2 TRBJ2-1 TRBV15 few TGTGCCACCAGCAGCGGGAGGGCCAATGAGCAGTTCTTC CATSSGRANEQFF
TRBD2 TRBJ2-3 TRBV29-1 . TGCAGCGTTGCGGGCGGGGGACCGTCTAGCACAGATACGCAGTATTTT CSVAGGGPSSTDTQYF
. TRBJ2-3 TRBV7-2 . TGTGCCAGCAGCTTAAGTCTCAGCACAGATACGCAGTATTTT CASSLSLSTDTQYF